The rows below give T cell receptor beta chains drawn from one sample of a study of blood T cell repertoires in COVID-19. The assay was immunoSEQ multiplex PCR, and TCRdb's table has in-frame clones only and misses some. The table shows under 200,000 clones, with approximately 88% occurring only once. Sequencing was performed on peripheral blood. These receptors all stem from a woman older than 75 with active or convalescent COVID-19. Both conserved end residues are part of each CDR3. A D gene is named only where the DNA matches it firmly. A row's size may be missing; if present it is once, few, many or a size class.

j_gene | d_gene | abundance | v_gene | CDR3aa | CDR3nt
TRBJ2-1 | . | . | TRBV7-2 | CASSSLNEQFF | TGTGCCAGCAGCTCCTTAAATGAGCAGTTCTTC
TRBJ2-4 | . | . | TRBV14 | CASSHADIQYF | TGTGCCAGCAGCCATGCGGACATTCAGTACTTC
TRBJ2-5 | TRBD1 | . | TRBV18 | CASSPKTGGPEETQYF | TGTGCCAGCTCACCGAAGACAGGGGGACCTGAAGAGACCCAGTACTTC
TRBJ2-7 | . | . | TRBV6-5 | CASSYSRGRGSEQYF | TGTGCCAGCAGTTACTCGAGGGGCAGGGGTAGCGAGCAGTACTTC
TRBJ1-1 | . | . | TRBV7-9 | CASSSGQSKAFF | TGTGCCAGCAGCTCTGGACAGAGTAAAGCTTTCTTT
TRBJ2-3 | TRBD2 | few | TRBV20-1 | CSASSGGLDTQYF | TGCAGTGCTAGTAGCGGGGGGTTGGATACGCAGTATTTT
TRBJ1-1 | . | . | TRBV10-2 | CASRPGGGGTEAFF | TGCGCCAGCAGGCCAGGCGGGGGGGGCACTGAAGCTTTCTTT
TRBJ1-5 | TRBD1 | . | TRBV6-2/TRBV6-3 | CASSPSGQGNNQPQHF | TGTGCCAGCAGTCCCTCGGGACAGGGGAACAATCAGCCCCAGCATTTT
TRBJ1-1 | . | . | TRBV13 | CASRYATRGNTEAFF | TGTGCCAGCAGATACGCGACTAGGGGTAACACTGAAGCTTTCTTT
TRBJ1-4 | . | . | TRBV19 | CASSKREGNEKLFF | TGTGCCAGTAGTAAACGGGAAGGGAATGAAAAACTGTTTTTT
TRBJ1-5 | . | . | TRBV3-1/TRBV3-2 | CASSQGQSNQPQHF | TGTGCCAGCAGCCAAGGGCAGAGCAATCAGCCCCAGCATTTT
TRBJ2-1 | TRBD2 | few | TRBV7-2 | CASSPRGGGRDEQFF | TGTGCCAGCAGCCCCCGGGGCGGGGGGCGAGATGAGCAGTTCTTC
TRBJ1-6 | TRBD1 | . | TRBV10-1 | CASRRRGTGNSPLHF | TGCGCCAGCAGGAGGAGAGGGACAGGAAATTCACCCCTCCACTTT
TRBJ1-2 | TRBD1 | . | TRBV10-3 | CAISPTGGDDGYTF | TGTGCCATCAGCCCGACAGGGGGAGACGATGGCTACACCTTC
TRBJ1-4 | . | few | TRBV4-3 | CASSQDVDSVREKLFF | TGCGCCAGCAGCCAAGATGTTGACAGCGTGAGGGAAAAACTGTTTTTT
TRBJ1-1 | TRBD1 | . | TRBV29-1 | CSVKQGVGNTEAFF | TGCAGCGTAAAACAGGGGGTCGGGAACACTGAAGCTTTCTTT
TRBJ1-1 | . | many | TRBV6-2/TRBV6-3 | CASSYPGVQGKLMNTEAFF | TGTGCCAGCAGTTACCCGGGGGTACAAGGAAAGCTCATGAACACTGAAGCTTTCTTT
TRBJ2-6 | . | . | TRBV6-5 | CASMGSFSGANVLTF | TGTGCCAGCATGGGGAGTTTCTCTGGGGCCAACGTCCTGACTTTC
TRBJ1-1 | . | . | TRBV19 | CASSPFGGPTEAFF | TGTGCCAGTAGTCCGTTCGGGGGACCCACTGAAGCTTTCTTT
TRBJ1-4 | . | . | TRBV12-5 | CASGLGTDSVNEKLFF | TGTGCTAGTGGTTTGGGAACTGACAGCGTTAATGAAAAACTGTTTTTT
TRBJ2-7 | TRBD1 | . | TRBV19 | CASSSTGQGRGEQYF | TGTGCCAGTAGTTCAACCGGACAGGGGAGAGGCGAGCAGTACTTC
TRBJ1-1 | . | once | TRBV10-1 | CASSRDGSTEAFF | TGCGCCAGCAGCAGGGATGGTAGCACTGAAGCTTTCTTT
TRBJ2-6 | . | . | TRBV4-1 | CASSPRDSGANVLTF | TGCGCCAGCAGCCCCCGGGACTCTGGGGCCAACGTCCTGACTTTC
TRBJ1-5 | . | . | TRBV19 | CASKQVPYSNQPQHF | TGTGCCAGTAAACAGGTTCCATATAGCAATCAGCCCCAGCATTTT
TRBJ1-1 | . | . | TRBV11-3 | CASSLAGVETEAFF | TGTGCCAGCAGCTTAGCAGGGGTGGAGACTGAAGCTTTCTTT
TRBJ1-4 | TRBD1 | . | TRBV13 | CASSQTGGDEKLFF | TGTGCCAGCAGCCAGACAGGGGGGGATGAAAAACTGTTTTTT